The text below deals with one TCR beta chain. The sample is drawn from a study of blood T cell repertoires in COVID-19. Turning to the study itself: Sites in the United States, Italy and Spain provided acute and convalescent COVID-19 samples. Nucleic acid was either cDNA or gDNA, and it came from T cells, B-cell-depleted T cells, or PBMCs.

Trimming pared 1 base from V and 14 bases from J, leaving 9 bases between. CDR3 size: 12 residues. CDR1 and CDR2 (germline): LGHDT, YNNKEL (reference sequence). In the source study's methods: Counts of nucleated cells, estimated from reference gene primer amplification, were obtained. The data were produced by immunoSEQ multiplex PCR, yet TCRdb's version contains in-frame clones alone and is incomplete. The V and J calls and clone size are taken from that table; D and trimming were inferred from the DNA. The sample holds 200,000 to 250,000 clones, approximately 78% seen once. This sequence joins TRBV3-1 (or the pseudogene TRBV3-2) and TRBJ1-6; D remains ambiguous. The sequencing input was peripheral blood. This receptor was identified in a woman in her 40s with acute or convalescent COVID-19. Here the CDR3 reads CASSQGGKTLHF. CDR3 sequence (DNA): TGTGCCAGCAGCCAAGGAGGGAAAACCCTCCACTTT.